This T cell receptor (beta chain) was captured by sequencing in a study of CD8 T cells in ankylosing spondylitis. This clonotype has a handful of counts. The target antigen is unknown. Quantitative 5'-RACE with molecular barcodes generated TCR beta libraries. TCRdb independently ran MiXCR on the 5' RACE reads; one entry per CDR3 protein. This sample yields about 750,000 distinct CDR3 sequences, of which roughly 20% are seen a single time; roughly a fifth belongs to the top ten. The V and J ends lost 3 bases and 4 bases respectively, with 31 bases between them. The CDR3 loop spans 21 amino acids. Findings of the study overall: Reactive arthritis synovial fluid and blood were previously reported to contain some motif variants. Characteristic, it appeared, of ankylosing spondylitis blood was a TCR beta motif of several highly homologous variants.

The specimen was blood, either unsorted or a sorted T cell fraction (not recorded which). V usage is TRBV12-3 or TRBV12-4 and J usage is TRBJ2-1; D is tentatively TRBD1 or TRBD2 (7 bases each). This TCR was sampled from a male donor with ankylosing spondylitis. DNA of the CDR3: TGTGCCAGCAGTTTCCCCGAGAAGGGGGCGGGAGCGTATCACACATACAATGAGCAGTTCTTC. Protein product: CASSFPEKGAGAYHTYNEQFF.